The sequence of this T cell receptor beta chain was determined in a study of blood T cell repertoires in COVID-19. As for the study in general: Whether acute or convalescent, the COVID-19 samples came from the United States, Italy and Spain. PBMCs, B-cell-depleted T cells, or T cells provided the cDNA or gDNA that made up the material.

Only one count was recorded for this clone. Sequenced by immunoSEQ multiplex PCR; TCRdb stores in-frame clones only, minus some. The sample yields a few hundred thousand clones, roughly 90% seen once. The specimen sequenced was peripheral blood. This TCR derives from a man aged 35-49 years with acute or convalescent COVID-19.

DNA for the CDR3: TGTGCCAGCAGTCATCAAATGACAGGTGGCTACACCTTC. This translates into CASSHQMTGGYTF. The chain has TRBV6-5 and TRBJ1-2, with a possible D match to TRBD1 (6 bases). CDR1 is MNHEY, CDR2 SVGAGI, per germline. This CDR3 is built from 13 residues. V was trimmed by 5 bases and J by 7 bases, leaving 14 bases between them.